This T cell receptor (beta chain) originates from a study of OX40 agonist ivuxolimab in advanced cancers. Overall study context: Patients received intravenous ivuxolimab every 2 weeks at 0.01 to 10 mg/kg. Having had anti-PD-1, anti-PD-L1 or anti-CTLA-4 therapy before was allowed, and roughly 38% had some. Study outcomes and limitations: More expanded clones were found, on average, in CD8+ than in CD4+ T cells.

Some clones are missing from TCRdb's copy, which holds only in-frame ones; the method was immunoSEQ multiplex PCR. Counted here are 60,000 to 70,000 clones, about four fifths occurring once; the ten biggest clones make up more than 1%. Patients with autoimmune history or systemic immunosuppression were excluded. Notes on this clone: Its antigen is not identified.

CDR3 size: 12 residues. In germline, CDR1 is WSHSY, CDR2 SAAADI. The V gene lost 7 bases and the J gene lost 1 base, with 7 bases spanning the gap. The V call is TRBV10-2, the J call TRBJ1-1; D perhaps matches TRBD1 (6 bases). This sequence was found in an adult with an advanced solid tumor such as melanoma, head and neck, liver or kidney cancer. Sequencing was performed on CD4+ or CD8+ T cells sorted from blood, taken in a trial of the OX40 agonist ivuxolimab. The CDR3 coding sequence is TGCGCCAGCACGACAGGGAACACTGAAGCTTTCTTT. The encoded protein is CASTTGNTEAFF.